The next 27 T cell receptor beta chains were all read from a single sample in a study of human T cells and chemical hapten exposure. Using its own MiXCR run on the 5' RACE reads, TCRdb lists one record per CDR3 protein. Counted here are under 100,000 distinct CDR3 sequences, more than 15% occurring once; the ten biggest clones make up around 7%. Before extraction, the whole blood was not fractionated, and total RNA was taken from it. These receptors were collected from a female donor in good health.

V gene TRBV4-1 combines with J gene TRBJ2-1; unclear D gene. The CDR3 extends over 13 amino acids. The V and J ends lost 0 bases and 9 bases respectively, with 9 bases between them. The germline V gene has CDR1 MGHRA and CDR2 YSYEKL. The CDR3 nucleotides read TGCGCCAGCAGCCAAGAGGTAGAGGCTGAGCAGTTCTTC. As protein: CASSQEVEAEQFF.

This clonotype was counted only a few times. The DNA for the CDR3 is TGTGCCAGCAGTTACCTCGCAGTTGGAGATAACTATGGCTACACCTTC. Protein: CASSYLAVGDNYGYTF. The chain has TRBV6-5 and TRBJ1-2; D unresolved. Between the trimmed V and J ends, which lost 2 bases and 1 base, there was a span of 14 bases. Germline V CDR1 and CDR2: MNHEY, SVGAGI. The CDR3 runs 16 residues.

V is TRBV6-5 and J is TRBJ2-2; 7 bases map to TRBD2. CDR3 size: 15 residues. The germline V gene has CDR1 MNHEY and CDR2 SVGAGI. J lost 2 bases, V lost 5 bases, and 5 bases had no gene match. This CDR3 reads CASSEAGLNTGELFF. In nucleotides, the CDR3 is TGTGCCAGCAGTGAAGCGGGGCTAAACACCGGGGAGCTGTTTTTT.

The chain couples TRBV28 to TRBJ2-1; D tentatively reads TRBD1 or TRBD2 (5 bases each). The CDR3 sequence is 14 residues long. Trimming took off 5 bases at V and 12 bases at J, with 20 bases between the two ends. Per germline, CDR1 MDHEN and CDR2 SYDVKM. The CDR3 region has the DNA TGTGCCAGCAGTATCCGGGACCTCGGAAAGGTGCAGTTCTTC. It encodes CASSIRDLGKVQFF. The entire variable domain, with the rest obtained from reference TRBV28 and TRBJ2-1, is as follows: DVKVTQSSRYLVKRTGEKVFLECVQDMDHENMFWYRQDPGLGLRLIYFSYDVKMKEKGDIPEGYSVSREKKERFSLILESASTNQTSMYLCASSIRDLGKVQFFGPGTRLTVL.

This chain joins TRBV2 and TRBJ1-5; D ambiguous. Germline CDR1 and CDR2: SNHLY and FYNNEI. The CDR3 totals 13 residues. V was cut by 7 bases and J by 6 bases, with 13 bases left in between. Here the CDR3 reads CASKEGLSQPQHF. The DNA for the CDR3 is TGTGCCAGCAAAGAGGGCTTGAGTCAGCCCCAGCATTTT.

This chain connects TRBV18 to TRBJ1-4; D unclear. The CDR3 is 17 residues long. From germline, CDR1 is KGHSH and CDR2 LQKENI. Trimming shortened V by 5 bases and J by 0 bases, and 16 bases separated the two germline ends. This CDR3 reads CASSISGTTTTNEKLFF. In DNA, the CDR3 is TGTGCCAGCTCAATCTCGGGCACCACAACAACTAATGAAAAACTGTTTTTT.

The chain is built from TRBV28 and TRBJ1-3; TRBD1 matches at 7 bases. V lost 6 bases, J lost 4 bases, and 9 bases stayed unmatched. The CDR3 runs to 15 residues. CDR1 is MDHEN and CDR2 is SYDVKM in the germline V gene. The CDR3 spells CASSHPQGRGNTIYF. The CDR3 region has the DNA TGTGCCAGCAGCCATCCACAGGGGAGAGGAAACACCATATATTTT.

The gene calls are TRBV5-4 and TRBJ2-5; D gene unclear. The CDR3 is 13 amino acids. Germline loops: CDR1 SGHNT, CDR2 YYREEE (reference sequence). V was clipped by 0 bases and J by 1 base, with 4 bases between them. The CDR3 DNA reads TGTGCCAGCAGCTTGGGGCCCCAAGAGACCCAGTACTTC. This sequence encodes CASSLGPQETQYF.

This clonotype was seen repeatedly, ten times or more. CDR3 loop: CAIGEDTQYF. In nucleotides, the CDR3 is TGTGCCATCGGGGAAGATACGCAGTATTTT. The V call is TRBV10-3, the J call TRBJ2-3; D unclear. CDR1 and CDR2 (germline): ENHRY, SYGVKD. Trimming left V 8 bases short and J 5 bases short, with 5 bases between. CDR3 length: 10 amino acids.

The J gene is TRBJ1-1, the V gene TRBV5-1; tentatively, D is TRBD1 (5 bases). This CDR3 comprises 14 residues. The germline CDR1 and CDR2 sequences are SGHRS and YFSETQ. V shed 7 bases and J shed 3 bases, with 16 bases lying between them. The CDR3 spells CASRLRGEDTEAFF. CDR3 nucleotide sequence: TGCGCCAGCCGGCTGCGGGGGGAGGACACTGAAGCTTTCTTT. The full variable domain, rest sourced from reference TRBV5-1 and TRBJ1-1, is KAGVTQTPRYLIKTRGQQVTLSCSPISGHRSVSWYQQTPGQGLQFLFEYFSETQRNKGNFPGRFSGRQFSNSRSEMNVSTLELGDSALYLCASRLRGEDTEAFFGQGTRLTVV.

The CDR3 coding sequence is TGTGCCAGCAGGGTAACATTTCCCTCTGGAAACACCATATATTTT. Translation: CASRVTFPSGNTIYF. The chain is built from TRBV12-3 or TRBV12-4 and TRBJ1-3; D is unresolved. V was trimmed by 6 bases and J by 0 bases, leaving 12 bases between them. The CDR3 covers 15 residues.

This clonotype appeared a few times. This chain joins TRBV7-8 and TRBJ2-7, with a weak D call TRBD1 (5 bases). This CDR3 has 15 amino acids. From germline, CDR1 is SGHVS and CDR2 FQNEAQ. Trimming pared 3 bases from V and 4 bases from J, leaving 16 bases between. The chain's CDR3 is CASSLVGAPWYEQYF. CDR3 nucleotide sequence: TGTGCCAGCAGCTTGGTAGGGGCCCCATGGTACGAGCAGTACTTC.

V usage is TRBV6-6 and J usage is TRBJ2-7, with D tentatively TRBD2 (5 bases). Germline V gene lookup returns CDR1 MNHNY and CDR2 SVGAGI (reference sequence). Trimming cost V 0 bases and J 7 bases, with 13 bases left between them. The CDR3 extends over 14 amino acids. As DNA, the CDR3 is TGTGCCAGCAGTTACTCCCGGGGAGATGGGGAGCAGTACTTC. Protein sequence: CASSYSRGDGEQYF.

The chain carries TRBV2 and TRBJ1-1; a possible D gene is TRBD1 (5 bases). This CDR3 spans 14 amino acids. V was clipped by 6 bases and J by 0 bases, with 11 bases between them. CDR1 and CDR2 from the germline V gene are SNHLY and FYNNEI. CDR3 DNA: TGTGCCAGCAGCCTACAGGATTTGAACACTGAAGCTTTCTTT. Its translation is CASSLQDLNTEAFF. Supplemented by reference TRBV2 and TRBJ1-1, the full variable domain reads EPEVTQTPSHQVTQMGQEVILRCVPISNHLYFYWYRQILGQKVEFLVSFYNNEISEKSEIFDDQFSVERPDGSNFTLKIRSTKLEDSAMYFCASSLQDLNTEAFFGQGTRLTVV.

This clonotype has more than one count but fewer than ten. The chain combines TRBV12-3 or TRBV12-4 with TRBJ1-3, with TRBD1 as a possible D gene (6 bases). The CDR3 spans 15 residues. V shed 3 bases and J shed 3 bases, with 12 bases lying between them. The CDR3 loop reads CASSFYRVGGNTIYF. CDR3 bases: TGTGCCAGCAGTTTTTACAGGGTTGGTGGAAACACCATATATTTT.

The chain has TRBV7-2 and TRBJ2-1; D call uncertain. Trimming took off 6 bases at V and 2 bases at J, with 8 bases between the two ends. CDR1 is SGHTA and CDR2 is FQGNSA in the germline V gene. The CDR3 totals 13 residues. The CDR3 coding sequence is TGTGCCAGCAGGGACGGACCCTACAATGAGCAGTTCTTC. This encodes CASRDGPYNEQFF.

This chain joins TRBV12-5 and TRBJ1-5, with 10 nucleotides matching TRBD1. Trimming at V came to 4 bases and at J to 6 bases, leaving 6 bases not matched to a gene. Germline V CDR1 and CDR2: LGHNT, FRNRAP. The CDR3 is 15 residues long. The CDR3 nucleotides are TGTGCTAGTGGTTCCCGGGACAGGGGAAGTCAGCCCCAGCATTTT. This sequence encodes CASGSRDRGSQPQHF.

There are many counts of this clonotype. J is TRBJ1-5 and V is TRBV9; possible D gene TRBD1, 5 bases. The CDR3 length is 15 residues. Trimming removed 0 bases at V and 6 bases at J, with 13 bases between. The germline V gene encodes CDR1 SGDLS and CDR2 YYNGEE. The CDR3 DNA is TGTGCCAGCAGCGTAGGACCTGGGGGGAGTCAGCCCCAGCATTTT. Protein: CASSVGPGGSQPQHF. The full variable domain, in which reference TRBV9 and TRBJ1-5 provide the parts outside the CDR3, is DSGVTQTPKHLITATGQRVTLRCSPRSGDLSVYWYQQSLDQGLQFLIQYYNGEERAKGNILERFSAQQFPDLHSELNLSSLELGDSALYFCASSVGPGGSQPQHFGDGTRLSIL.

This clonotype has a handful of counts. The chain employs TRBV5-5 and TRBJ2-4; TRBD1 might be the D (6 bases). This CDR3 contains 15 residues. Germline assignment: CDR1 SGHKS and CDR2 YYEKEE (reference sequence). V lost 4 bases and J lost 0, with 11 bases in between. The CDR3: CASSPTTGAKNIQYF. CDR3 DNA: TGTGCCAGCAGCCCCACGACAGGAGCCAAAAACATTCAGTACTTC.

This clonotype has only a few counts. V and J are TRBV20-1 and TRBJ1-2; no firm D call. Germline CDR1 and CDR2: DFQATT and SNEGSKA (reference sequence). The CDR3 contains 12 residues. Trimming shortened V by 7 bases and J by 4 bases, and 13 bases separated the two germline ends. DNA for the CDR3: TGCAGTGGGGCCCAACGAGGCTATGGCTACACCTTC. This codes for CSGAQRGYGYTF.

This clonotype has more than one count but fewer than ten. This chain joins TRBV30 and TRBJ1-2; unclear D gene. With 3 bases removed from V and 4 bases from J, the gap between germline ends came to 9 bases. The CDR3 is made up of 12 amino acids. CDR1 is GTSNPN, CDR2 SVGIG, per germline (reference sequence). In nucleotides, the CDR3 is TGTGCCTGGAGCGAGGGCGGCTATGGCTACACCTTC. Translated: CAWSEGGYGYTF.

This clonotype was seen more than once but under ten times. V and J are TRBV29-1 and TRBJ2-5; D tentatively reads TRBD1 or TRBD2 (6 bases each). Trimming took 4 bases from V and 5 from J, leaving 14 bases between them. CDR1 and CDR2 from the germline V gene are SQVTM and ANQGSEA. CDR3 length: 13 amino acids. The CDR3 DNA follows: TGCAGCGTTGTGGGGGGCAGGTGGGAGACCCAGTACTTC. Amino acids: CSVVGGRWETQYF.

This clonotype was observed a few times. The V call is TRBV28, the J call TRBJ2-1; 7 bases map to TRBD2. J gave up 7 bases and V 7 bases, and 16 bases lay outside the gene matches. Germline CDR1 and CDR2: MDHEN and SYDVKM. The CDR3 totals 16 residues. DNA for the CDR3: TGTGCCAGCACCACCTGGAGGACTAGAGGCGGAAATGAGCAGTTCTTC. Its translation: CASTTWRTRGGNEQFF.

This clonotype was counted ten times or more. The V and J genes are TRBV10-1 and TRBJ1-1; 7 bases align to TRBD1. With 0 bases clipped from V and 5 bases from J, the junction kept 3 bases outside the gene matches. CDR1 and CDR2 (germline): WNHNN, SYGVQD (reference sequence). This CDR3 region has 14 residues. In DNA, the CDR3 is TGCGCCAGCAGTGAGTCGGGACAGTGGACTGAAGCTTTCTTT. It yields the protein CASSESGQWTEAFF.

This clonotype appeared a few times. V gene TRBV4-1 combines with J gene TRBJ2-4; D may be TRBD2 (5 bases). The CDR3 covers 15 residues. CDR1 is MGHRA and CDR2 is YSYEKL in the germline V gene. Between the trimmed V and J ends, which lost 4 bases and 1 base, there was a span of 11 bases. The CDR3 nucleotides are TGCGCCAGCAGCCCAGGACTTGGGGCCAAAAACATTCAGTACTTC. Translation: CASSPGLGAKNIQYF.

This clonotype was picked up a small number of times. Written as DNA, the CDR3 is TGCGCCAGCAGCCAAGATTTCTCTGGGGGCAATGAGCAGTTCTTC. This gives the protein CASSQDFSGGNEQFF. The V call is TRBV4-1, the J call TRBJ2-1, with D perhaps matching TRBD1 or TRBD2 (5 bases each). CDR1 is MGHRA and CDR2 is YSYEKL in the germline V gene. The CDR3 runs to 15 residues. V lost 0 bases, J lost 6 bases, and 12 bases lay in between.

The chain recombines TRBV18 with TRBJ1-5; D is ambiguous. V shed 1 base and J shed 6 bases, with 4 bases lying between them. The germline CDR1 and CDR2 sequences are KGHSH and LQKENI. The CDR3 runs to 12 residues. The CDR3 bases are TGTGCCAGCTCACCACGGGGTCAGCCCCAGCATTTT. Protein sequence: CASSPRGQPQHF.